This TCR beta chain was sequenced in a study of technical replicates of blood from a few donors. The germline CDR1 and CDR2 sequences are MNHEY and SVGAGI. With 2 bases removed from V and 5 bases from J, the gap between germline ends came to 10 bases. The CDR3 runs 13 residues. TCRdb keeps only in-frame clones here, not all; method: immunoSEQ multiplex PCR. The table lists around 69,000 clones, roughly 90% of them singletons. The sequencing input was PBMCs. The chain has TRBV6-5 and TRBJ2-7, with no clear D. This receptor was identified in a human donor in good health. Some clones in this sample may be carry-over from other donors' samples. The CDR3 loop reads CASSYSRSDEQYF. The CDR3 DNA sequence: TGTGCCAGCAGTTACAGCAGGTCCGACGAGCAGTACTTC.